This T cell receptor (beta chain) was captured in a study of regulatory T cells in long-lasting Graves disease. Study background: The term persistent Graves' disease signified upward of 5 years on antithyroid drugs with positive TSH receptor antibodies.

This clonotype has a handful of counts. Its antigen is still unknown. Overall study findings and caveats: Persistent disease showed a preference for TRBV28, TRBJ1-2 and TRBJ2-5.

Investigators prepared the TCR beta libraries by applying iRepertoire HTBI primers and Arm-PCR of CDR3 regions. TCRdb analysed the multiplex PCR reads with MiXCR anew, one entry per CDR3 protein. In the table there are roughly 450,000 distinct CDR3 sequences, about a quarter of which are singletons. Looked up from germline, CDR1 is SGHTA and CDR2 is FQGNSA. Trimming took 5 bases from V and 0 from J; bases not matched to a gene: 3. The CDR3 has 15 residues. Time point in this sample: persistent/refractory GD, antithyroid drugs over 5 years with positive TRAb. PBMC-extracted RNA yielded the TCR library.

This sequence joins TRBV7-2 and TRBJ2-7; 11 nucleotides align to TRBD2. The TCR sequence derives from a female donor with Graves disease. The sample in question was peripheral blood mononuclear cells (PBMCs), obtained when the disease was refractory, from a patient treated with antithyroid drugs. The CDR3 nucleotides are TGTGCCAGCAGCCAGGGACTAGCGGTCTCCTACGAGCAGTACTTC. Amino acids: CASSQGLAVSYEQYF. Combining the CDR3 with reference TRBV7-2 and TRBJ2-7 gives the whole variable domain GAGVSQSPSNKVTEKGKDVELRCDPISGHTALYWYRQSLGQGLEFLIYFQGNSAPDKSGLPSDRFSAERTGGSVSTLTIQRTQQEDSAVYLCASSQGLAVSYEQYFGPGTRLTVT.